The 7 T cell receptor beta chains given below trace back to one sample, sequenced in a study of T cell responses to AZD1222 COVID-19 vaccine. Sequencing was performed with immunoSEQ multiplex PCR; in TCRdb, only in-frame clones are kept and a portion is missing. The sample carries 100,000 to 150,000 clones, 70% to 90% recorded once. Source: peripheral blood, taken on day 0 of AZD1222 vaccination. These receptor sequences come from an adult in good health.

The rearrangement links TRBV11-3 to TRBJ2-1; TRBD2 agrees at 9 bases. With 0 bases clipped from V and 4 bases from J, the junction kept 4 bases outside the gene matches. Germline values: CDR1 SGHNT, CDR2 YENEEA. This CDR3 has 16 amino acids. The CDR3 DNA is TGTGCCAGCAGCTTAGATGGGCGGGGGGGTTACAATGAGCAGTTCTTC. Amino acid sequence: CASSLDGRGGYNEQFF.

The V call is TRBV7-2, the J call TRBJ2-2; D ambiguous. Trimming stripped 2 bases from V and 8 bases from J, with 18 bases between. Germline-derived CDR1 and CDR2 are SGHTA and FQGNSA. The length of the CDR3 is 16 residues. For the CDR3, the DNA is TGTGCCAGCAGCTTATTTCACCTTAGCTCATCTGGGGAGCTGTTTTTT. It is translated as CASSLFHLSSSGELFF.

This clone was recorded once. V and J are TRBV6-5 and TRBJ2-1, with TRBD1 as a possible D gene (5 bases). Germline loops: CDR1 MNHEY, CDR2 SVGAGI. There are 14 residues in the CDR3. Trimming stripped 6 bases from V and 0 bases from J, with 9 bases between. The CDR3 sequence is CASRPGPSYNEQFF. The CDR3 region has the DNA TGTGCCAGCAGGCCAGGGCCCTCCTACAATGAGCAGTTCTTC.

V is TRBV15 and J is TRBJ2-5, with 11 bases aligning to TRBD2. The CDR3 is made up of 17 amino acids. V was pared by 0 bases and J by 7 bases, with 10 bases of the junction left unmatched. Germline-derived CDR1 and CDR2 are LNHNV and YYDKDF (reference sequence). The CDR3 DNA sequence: TGTGCCACCAGCAGAGATTTAACTAGCGGGGGTTTAGGGACCCAGTACTTC. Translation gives CATSRDLTSGGLGTQYF. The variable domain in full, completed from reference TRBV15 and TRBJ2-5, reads DAMVIQNPRYQVTQFGKPVTLSCSQTLNHNVMYWYQQKSSQAPKLLFHYYDKDFNNEADTPDNFQSRRPNTSFCFLDIRSPGLGDTAMYLCATSRDLTSGGLGTQYFGPGTRLLVL.

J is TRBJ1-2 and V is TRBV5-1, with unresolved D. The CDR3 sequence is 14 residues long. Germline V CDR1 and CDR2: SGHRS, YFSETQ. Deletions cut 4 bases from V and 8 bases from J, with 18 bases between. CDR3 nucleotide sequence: TGCGCCAGCAGCCCACGCTGGGGATTAGGGGGCTACACCTTC. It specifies CASSPRWGLGGYTF. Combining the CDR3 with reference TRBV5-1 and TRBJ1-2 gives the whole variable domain KAGVTQTPRYLIKTRGQQVTLSCSPISGHRSVSWYQQTPGQGLQFLFEYFSETQRNKGNFPGRFSGRQFSNSRSEMNVSTLELGDSALYLCASSPRWGLGGYTFGSGTRLTVV.

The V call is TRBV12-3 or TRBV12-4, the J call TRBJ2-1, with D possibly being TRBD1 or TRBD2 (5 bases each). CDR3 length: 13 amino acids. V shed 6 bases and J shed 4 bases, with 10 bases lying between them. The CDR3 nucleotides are TGTGCCAGCAGGAGGGGCGGTTACAATGAGCAGTTCTTC. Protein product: CASRRGGYNEQFF.

CDR3 nucleotides: TGTGCCAGCTCACCACCTTTTAGCCTCCAGCGGGTTTATGGCTACACCTTC. Translating gives CASSPPFSLQRVYGYTF. J is TRBJ1-2 and V is TRBV18, with unresolved D. This CDR3 spans 17 amino acids. CDR1 and CDR2 (germline): KGHSH, LQKENI. V lost 0 bases and J 5 bases, leaving 19 bases between the germline ends.